This TCR beta chain is drawn from a study of CD8+CD57+ T cells in acquired aplastic anemia. About the research overall: Mean DNA quantity obtained from sorted CD4+ and CD8+ cells was about 3 ug. Notes on the study in general: In common between the patients and the controls were around 30 CD8+ CDR3 sequences.

This clonotype was found many times. Its specificity is unknown. Genomic DNA was employed as the template in profiling TCR beta VDJ and CDR3. TCRdb processed the reads anew with MiXCR; each CDR3 protein has one entry. The table lists about 160,000 distinct CDR3 sequences, around 52% of them singletons. For sequencing, patients were chosen who had shown expansion of CD8+CD57+ cells by flow cytometry. Every patient presented with severe acquired aplastic anemia. The germline V gene has CDR1 SGHAT and CDR2 FQDESV (reference sequence). CDR3 length: 19 residues. The V gene lost 1 base and the J gene lost 0 bases, with 19 bases spanning the gap.

Sample: sorted CD4+, CD8+, or CD8+CD57+ T cells (not recorded which) from PBMCs. This sequence originates from a human donor with aplastic anemia. This sequence joins TRBV11-1 and TRBJ2-1, with D possibly matching TRBD1 (5 bases). CDR3 loop: CASSLGGPTTKSSYNEQFF. The CDR3 DNA reads as TGTGCCAGCAGCTTAGGGGGCCCCACAACCAAGAGCTCCTACAATGAGCAGTTCTTC.